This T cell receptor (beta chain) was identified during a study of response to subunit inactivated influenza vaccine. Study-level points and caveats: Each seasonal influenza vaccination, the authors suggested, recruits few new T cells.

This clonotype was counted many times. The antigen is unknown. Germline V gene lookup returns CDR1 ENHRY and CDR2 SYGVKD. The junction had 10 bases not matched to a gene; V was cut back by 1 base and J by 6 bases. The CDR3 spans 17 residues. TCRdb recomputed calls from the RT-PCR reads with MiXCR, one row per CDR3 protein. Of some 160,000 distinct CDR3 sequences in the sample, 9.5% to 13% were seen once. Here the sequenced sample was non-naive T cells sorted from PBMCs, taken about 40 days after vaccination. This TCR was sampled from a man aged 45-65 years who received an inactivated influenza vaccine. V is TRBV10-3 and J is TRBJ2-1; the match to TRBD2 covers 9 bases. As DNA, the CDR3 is TGTGCCATCAGTGAGTTCGAAGTCTTAGCGGGAGCCAATGAGCAGTTCTTC. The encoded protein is CAISEFEVLAGANEQFF.